The 8 T cell receptor beta chains given below trace back to one sample, sequenced in a study of PD-L1 blockade in urothelial cancer. Data came from immunoSEQ multiplex PCR; TCRdb stores just in-frame clones and leaves some out. The sample includes under 55,000 clones, 84% of them seen just once. The material was PBMCs, obtained around atezolizumab (anti-PD-L1) treatment. Source of these receptors: a man in his forties with urothelial cancer.

The V and J genes are TRBV13 and TRBJ2-7, with 7 positions matching TRBD1. Germline V lookup: CDR1 PRHDT, CDR2 FYEKMQ (reference sequence). The CDR3 sequence is 16 residues long. The ends lost 5 bases at V and 3 bases at J; junction bases unmatched: 13. In nucleotides, the CDR3 is TGTGCCAGCAGCGCCATCTCCTCCGGGACAGACTACGAGCAGTACTTC. Translated: CASSAISSGTDYEQYF.

This chain uses TRBV6-1 with TRBJ2-5; 8 bases match TRBD1. This CDR3 spans 14 amino acids. Looked up from germline, CDR1 is MNHNS and CDR2 is SASEGT. V trimming: 4 bases; J trimming: 5 bases; junction bases outside the gene matches: 6. The CDR3 reads CASSAQGAQETQYF. The CDR3 DNA is TGTGCCAGCAGTGCGCAGGGGGCGCAGGAGACCCAGTACTTC.

This chain uses TRBV5-6 with TRBJ1-1; D is unclear. The ends were cut back, 2 bases at V and 1 base at J, with 6 bases in the middle. Germline CDR1 is SGHDT and CDR2 is YYEEEE. CDR3 length equals 13 residues. Written as DNA, the CDR3 is TGTGCCAGCAGCTTAGGCGGGAACACTGAAGCTTTCTTT. Translation: CASSLGGNTEAFF. The whole variable domain, filled in from reference TRBV5-6 and TRBJ1-1, reads DAGVTQSPTHLIKTRGQQVTLRCSPKSGHDTVSWYQQALGQGPQFIFQYYEEEERQRGNFPDRFSGHQFPNYSSELNVNALLLGDSALYLCASSLGGNTEAFFGQGTRLTVV.

This chain uses TRBV4-1 with TRBJ2-5; TRBD2 agrees at 8 bases. Looked up from germline, CDR1 is MGHRA and CDR2 is YSYEKL. This CDR3 is 14 amino acids long. V lost 1 base, J lost 10 bases, and 8 bases stayed unmatched. CDR3 nucleotides: TGCGCCAGCAGCCAAGGCACTTGGACTAGCAACCAGTACTTC. Translated, it gives CASSQGTWTSNQYF.

The V gene is TRBV28, the J gene TRBJ2-2; TRBD1 might be the D (6 bases). The CDR3 contains 11 residues. Germline V lookup: CDR1 MDHEN, CDR2 SYDVKM. Trimming shortened V by 8 bases and J by 7 bases, and 8 bases separated the two germline ends. CDR3 sequence (DNA): TGTGCCAGCCAGGGGAACGGGGAGCTGTTTTTT. Amino acids: CASQGNGELFF.

V and J are TRBV29-1 and TRBJ1-1; no clear D gene. Trimming cost V 0 bases and J 4 bases, with 12 bases left between them. CDR1 is SQVTM, CDR2 ANQGSEA, per germline. There are 14 residues in the CDR3. The DNA of the CDR3 is TGCAGCGTTGAAGAAAAGGTTTCGGGCACTGAAGCTTTCTTT. Its protein product is CSVEEKVSGTEAFF.

The J gene is TRBJ2-2, the V gene TRBV28, with 9 bases aligning to TRBD1. The trim removed 2 bases at V and 13 bases at J, leaving 8 bases unmatched. There are 14 residues in the CDR3. Looked up from germline, CDR1 is MDHEN and CDR2 is SYDVKM. This chain's CDR3 is CASSLDYGTGWLFF. CDR3 coding DNA: TGTGCCAGCAGTTTAGATTACGGGACAGGGTGGCTGTTTTTT.

The chain has TRBV6-5 and TRBJ2-1; 7 nucleotides agree with TRBD2. The CDR3 is made up of 15 amino acids. J lost 4 bases, V lost 7 bases, and 10 bases had no gene match. Looked up from germline, CDR1 is MNHEY and CDR2 is SVGAGI. The CDR3 DNA follows: TGTGCCAGCACCTCTAGCGGAGGACTATACAATGAGCAGTTCTTC. Its translation is CASTSSGGLYNEQFF.